This T cell receptor (beta chain) came from a study of response to subunit inactivated influenza vaccine. A word on this clonotype: The antigen remains undetermined.

Findings of the study overall: The authors suggested that every seasonal influenza vaccination recruits few new T cells.

TCRdb independently ran MiXCR on the RT-PCR reads; one entry per CDR3 protein. The repertoire includes about half a million distinct CDR3 sequences, roughly 11% of them detected once, and more than 10% sits in the top ten. J was trimmed by 0 bases and V by 5 bases; bases with no gene match: 10. The CDR3 spans 17 residues. The germline V gene has CDR1 SGHRS and CDR2 YFSETQ. The TCR was taken from a man in his fifties or sixties who received an inactivated influenza vaccine. V usage is TRBV5-1 and J usage is TRBJ2-4, with 8 bases lining up with TRBD1. The input for sequencing was PBMCs from blood, taken 45 days after vaccination. CDR3 DNA: TGCGCCAGCAGACTCGGACAGGGTGGGCCAGCCAAAAACATTCAGTACTTC. It yields the protein CASRLGQGGPAKNIQYF.